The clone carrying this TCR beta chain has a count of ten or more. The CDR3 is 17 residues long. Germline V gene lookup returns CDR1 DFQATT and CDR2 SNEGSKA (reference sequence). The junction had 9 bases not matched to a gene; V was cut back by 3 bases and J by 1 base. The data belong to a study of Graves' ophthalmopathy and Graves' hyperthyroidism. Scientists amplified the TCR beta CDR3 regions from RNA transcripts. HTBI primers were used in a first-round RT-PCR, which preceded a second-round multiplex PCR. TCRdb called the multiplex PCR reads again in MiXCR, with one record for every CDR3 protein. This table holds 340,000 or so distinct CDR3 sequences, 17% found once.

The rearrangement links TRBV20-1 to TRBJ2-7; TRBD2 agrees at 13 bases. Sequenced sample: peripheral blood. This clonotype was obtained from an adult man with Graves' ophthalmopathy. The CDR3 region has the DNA TGCAGTGCTAGTCCCGGACTAGCGGGGGTGTTTTCCTACGAGCAGTACTTC. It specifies CSASPGLAGVFSYEQYF.